This T cell receptor beta chain was sequenced for a study of cytomegalovirus exposure and HLA in healthy donors. Per germline, CDR1 SGHVS and CDR2 FQNEAQ. J gave up 9 bases and V 5 bases, and 17 bases lay outside the gene matches. This CDR3 is built from 16 residues. The method was immunoSEQ multiplex PCR; TCRdb's version includes in-frame clones alone and lacks a portion of them. The table lists some 200,000 clones, just over 90% of them singletons. The J gene is TRBJ2-7, the V gene TRBV7-8; 9 nucleotides align to TRBD1. The sequence derives from a woman aged 18-30 years in good health and CMV-seronegative. Sequencing was carried out using PBMCs. The CDR3 protein is CASSARNPGTGQVQYF. Here the CDR3 DNA reads TGTGCCAGCAGCGCTCGAAACCCCGGGACAGGGCAGGTGCAGTACTTC. Full variable domain (remainder filled in from reference TRBV7-8 and TRBJ2-7): GAGVSQSPRYKVAKRGQDVALRCDPISGHVSLFWYQQALGQGPEFLTYFQNEAQLDKSGLPSDRFFAERPEGSVSTLKIQRTQQEDSAVYLCASSARNPGTGQVQYFGPGTRLTVT.